This TCR beta chain was captured by sequencing in a study of blood T cell repertoires in COVID-19. In the source study's methods: The assay estimated nucleated cells by amplifying reference gene primers. The table came from immunoSEQ multiplex PCR; TCRdb's copy has only in-frame clones and leaves some out. The V and J calls and clone size were taken over from that table, and D and trimming were inferred from the DNA. The data hold some 120,000 clones, with about nine tenths observed a single time. The sequence was collected from a man in his sixties with COVID-19, enrolled during active disease. Input material: peripheral blood.

The CDR3 loop is CASSLGSGQNYGYTF. CDR3 DNA sequence: TGTGCCAGCAGTTTAGGGTCGGGACAGAACTATGGCTACACCTTC. The chain employs TRBV6-5 and TRBJ1-2; 7 bases line up with TRBD1. The germline CDR1 and CDR2 sequences are MNHEY and SVGAGI. After removal of 4 bases from V and 2 bases from J, the junction contained 7 bases not matched to a gene. The CDR3 is 15 amino acids.